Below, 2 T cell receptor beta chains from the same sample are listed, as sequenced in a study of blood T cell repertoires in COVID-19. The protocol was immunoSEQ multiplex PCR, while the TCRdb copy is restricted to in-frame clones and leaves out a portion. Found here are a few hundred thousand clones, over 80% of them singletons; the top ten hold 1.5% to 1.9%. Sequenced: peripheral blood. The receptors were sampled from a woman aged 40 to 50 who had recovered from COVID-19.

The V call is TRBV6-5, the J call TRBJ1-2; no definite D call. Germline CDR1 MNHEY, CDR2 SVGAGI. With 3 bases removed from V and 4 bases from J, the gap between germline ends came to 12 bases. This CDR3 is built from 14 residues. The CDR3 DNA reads TGTGCCAGCAGTTATAACGACCGGGGCTATGGCTACACCTTC. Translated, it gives CASSYNDRGYGYTF.

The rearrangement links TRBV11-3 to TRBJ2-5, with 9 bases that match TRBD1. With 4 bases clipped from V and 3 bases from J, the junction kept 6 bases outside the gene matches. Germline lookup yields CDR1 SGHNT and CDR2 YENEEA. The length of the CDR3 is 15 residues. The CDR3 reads CASSSRDREEETQYF. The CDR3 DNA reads TGTGCCAGCAGCTCGCGGGACAGGGAGGAAGAGACCCAGTACTTC.